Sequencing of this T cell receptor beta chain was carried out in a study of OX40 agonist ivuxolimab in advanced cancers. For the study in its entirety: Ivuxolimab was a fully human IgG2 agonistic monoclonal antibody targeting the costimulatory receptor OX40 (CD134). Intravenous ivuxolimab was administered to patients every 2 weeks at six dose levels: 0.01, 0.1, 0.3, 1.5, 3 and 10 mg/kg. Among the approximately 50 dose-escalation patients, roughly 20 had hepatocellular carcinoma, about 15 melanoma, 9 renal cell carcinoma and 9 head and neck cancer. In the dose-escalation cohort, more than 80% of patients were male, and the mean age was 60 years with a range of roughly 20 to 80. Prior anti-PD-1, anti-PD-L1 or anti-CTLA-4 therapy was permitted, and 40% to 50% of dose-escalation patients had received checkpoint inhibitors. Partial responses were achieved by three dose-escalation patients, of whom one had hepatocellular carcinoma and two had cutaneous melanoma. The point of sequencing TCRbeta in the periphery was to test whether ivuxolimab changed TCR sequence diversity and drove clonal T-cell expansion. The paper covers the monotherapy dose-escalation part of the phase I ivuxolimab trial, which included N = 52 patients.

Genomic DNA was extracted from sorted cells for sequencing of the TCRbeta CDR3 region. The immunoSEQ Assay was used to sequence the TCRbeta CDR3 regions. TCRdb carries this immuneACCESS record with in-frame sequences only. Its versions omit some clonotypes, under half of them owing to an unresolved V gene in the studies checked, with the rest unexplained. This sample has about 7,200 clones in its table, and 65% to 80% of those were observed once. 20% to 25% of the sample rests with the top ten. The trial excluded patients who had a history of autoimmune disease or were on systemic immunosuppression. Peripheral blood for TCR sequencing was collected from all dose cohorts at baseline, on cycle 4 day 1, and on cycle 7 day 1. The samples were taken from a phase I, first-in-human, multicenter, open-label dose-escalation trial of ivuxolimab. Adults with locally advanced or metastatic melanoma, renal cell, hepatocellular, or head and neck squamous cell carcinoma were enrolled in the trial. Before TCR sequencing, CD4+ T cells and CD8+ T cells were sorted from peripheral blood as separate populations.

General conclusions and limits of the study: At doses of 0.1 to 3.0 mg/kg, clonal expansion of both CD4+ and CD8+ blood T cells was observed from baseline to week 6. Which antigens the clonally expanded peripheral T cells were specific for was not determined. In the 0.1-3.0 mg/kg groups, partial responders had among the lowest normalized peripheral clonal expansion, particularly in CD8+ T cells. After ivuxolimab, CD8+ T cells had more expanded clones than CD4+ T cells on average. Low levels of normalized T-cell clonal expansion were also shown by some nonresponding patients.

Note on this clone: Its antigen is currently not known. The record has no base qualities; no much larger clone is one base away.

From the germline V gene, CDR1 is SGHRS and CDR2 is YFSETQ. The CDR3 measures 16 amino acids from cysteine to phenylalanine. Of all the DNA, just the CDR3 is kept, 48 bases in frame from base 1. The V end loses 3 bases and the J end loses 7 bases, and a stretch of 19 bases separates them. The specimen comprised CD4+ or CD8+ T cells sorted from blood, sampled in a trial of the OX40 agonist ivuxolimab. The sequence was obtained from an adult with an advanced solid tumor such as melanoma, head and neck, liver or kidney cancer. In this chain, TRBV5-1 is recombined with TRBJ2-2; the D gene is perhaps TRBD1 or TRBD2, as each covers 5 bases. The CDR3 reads CASSWQLERGNGELFF. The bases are TGCGCCAGCAGCTGGCAGCTCGAACGGGGCAACGGGGAGCTGTTTTTT.